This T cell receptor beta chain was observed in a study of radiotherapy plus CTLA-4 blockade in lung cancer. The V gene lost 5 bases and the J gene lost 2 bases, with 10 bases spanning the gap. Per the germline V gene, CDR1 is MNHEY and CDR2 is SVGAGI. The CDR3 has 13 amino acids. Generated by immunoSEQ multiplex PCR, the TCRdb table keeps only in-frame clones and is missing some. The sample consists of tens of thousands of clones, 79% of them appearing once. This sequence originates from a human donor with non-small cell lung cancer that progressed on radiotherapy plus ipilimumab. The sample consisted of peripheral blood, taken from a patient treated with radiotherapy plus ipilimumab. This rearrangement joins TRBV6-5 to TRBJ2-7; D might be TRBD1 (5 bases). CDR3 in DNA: TGTGCCAGCAGTACAGGTCTTACCTACGAGCAGTACTTC. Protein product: CASSTGLTYEQYF.